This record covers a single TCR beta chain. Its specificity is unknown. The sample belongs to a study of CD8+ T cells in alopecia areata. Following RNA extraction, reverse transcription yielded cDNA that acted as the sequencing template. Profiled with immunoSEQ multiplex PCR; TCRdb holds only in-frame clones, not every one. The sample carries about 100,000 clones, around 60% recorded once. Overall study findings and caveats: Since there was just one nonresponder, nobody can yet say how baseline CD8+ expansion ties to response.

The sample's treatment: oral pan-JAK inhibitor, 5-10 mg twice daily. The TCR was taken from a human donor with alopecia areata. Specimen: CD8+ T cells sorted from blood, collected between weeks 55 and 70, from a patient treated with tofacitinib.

CDR3 amino acids: CASSGGANQPQHF. The CDR3 region has the DNA TGTGCCAGCAGTGGGGGCGCAAATCAGCCCCAGCATTTT. V usage is TRBV5-6 and J usage is TRBJ1-5; maybe TRBD1 (6 bases). The CDR3 runs 13 residues. The germline V gene has CDR1 SGHDT and CDR2 YYEEEE. V lost 5 bases and J lost 4, with 10 bases in between.